These T cell receptor beta chains were read from a single sample in a study of cytomegalovirus exposure and HLA in healthy donors. Here immunoSEQ multiplex PCR was the method, and the copy in TCRdb shows in-frame clones only, minus some. The table has about 150,000 clones, approximately 77% seen once. Material for sequencing was PBMCs. These receptors were collected from a man younger than 35 in good health and CMV-seronegative. The CDR3 runs from the conserved cysteine through the conserved F or W. The D gene is left open where the match is weak. Clone size is given for some rows only: seen once, a few or many times, or a class if the clone is expanded.

v_call,clone_size,d_call,j_call,cdr3_nt,cdr3_aa
TRBV18,medium-sized,TRBD2,TRBJ2-7,TGTGCCAGCTCATCGGGACTAGCGGGAGCTCGTGAGCAGTACTTC,CASSSGLAGAREQYF
TRBV5-6,-,TRBD2,TRBJ2-7,TGTGCCAGCAGCTTGCGCCCTAGCGGGTACTACGAGCAGTACTTC,CASSLRPSGYYEQYF
TRBV19,few,-,TRBJ1-1,TGTGCCAGTAGCCATATGGTGGGGGCAGTAGAAGCTTTCTTT,CASSHMVGAVEAFF
TRBV19,-,-,TRBJ1-5,TGTGCCAGTAGTATTCCGGGGAGAGGCGGTCAGCCCCAGCATTTT,CASSIPGRGGQPQHF
TRBV9,once,-,TRBJ2-1,TGTGCCAGCAGCCTCCTGAATGAGCAGTTCTTC,CASSLLNEQFF
TRBV5-1,-,TRBD1,TRBJ1-2,TGCGCCAGCAGCACGGGGACAGGGGGAGACTATGGCTACACCTTC,CASSTGTGGDYGYTF
TRBV18,-,TRBD2,TRBJ2-7,TGTGCCAGCTCACCATCTCGCCCGGGACTAGCGGGGGGGTCCTACGAGCAGTACTTC,CASSPSRPGLAGGSYEQYF
TRBV5-4,-,TRBD1,TRBJ1-2,TGTGCCAGCAGCCCACGGACAGGATCTAACTATGGCTACACCTTC,CASSPRTGSNYGYTF
TRBV6-1,-,TRBD1,TRBJ2-2,TGTGCCAGCATCCTACAGGGGGCCGGGGAGCTGTTTTTT,CASILQGAGELFF
TRBV4-1,-,TRBD2,TRBJ2-4,TGCGCCAGCAGCCAAGTTCCTAGCGGGGGAAACATTCAGTACTTC,CASSQVPSGGNIQYF
TRBV30,-,TRBD1,TRBJ1-1,TGTGCCTGGATCGATAGGGGGCGGACTGAAGCTTTCTTT,CAWIDRGRTEAFF
TRBV7-2,-,-,TRBJ2-1,TGTGCCAGCAGCTCGCCTAACTCCAATGAGCAGTTCTTC,CASSSPNSNEQFF
TRBV6-5,-,-,TRBJ1-2,TGTGCCAGCAGCCATGACAGGAACTATGGCTACACCTTC,CASSHDRNYGYTF
TRBV7-9,-,TRBD2,TRBJ2-7,TGTGCCAGCAGCTTTCGGACTAGCGGGTCCGGCGACGAGCAGTACTTC,CASSFRTSGSGDEQYF
TRBV5-1,once,TRBD2,TRBJ2-1,TGCGCCAGCAGTTTAGGAACGGGAGGAACCTACAATGAGCAGTTCTTC,CASSLGTGGTYNEQFF
TRBV30,once,-,TRBJ1-1,TGTGCCTGGAGTGTACCGGGGAGGGCCGAAGCTTTCTTT,CAWSVPGRAEAFF
TRBV28,-,-,TRBJ2-4,TGTGCCAGCACTAGGGGACTAGCCAAAAACATTCAGTACTTC,CASTRGLAKNIQYF
TRBV28,-,-,TRBJ1-1,TGTGCCAGCAGTCGGGCCCAAGCAGGGGACGCTTTCTTT,CASSRAQAGDAFF
TRBV28,-,-,TRBJ2-1,TGTGCCAGCAGTTTACCCGGGGGTTGGAAGTTCTTC,CASSLPGGWKFF
TRBV5-4,-,-,TRBJ2-5,TGTGCCAGCAGCAACGCCCTAGCTTCTCAAGAGACCCAGTACTTC,CASSNALASQETQYF
TRBV6-1,once,TRBD1,TRBJ1-3,TGTGCCAGCGGGGACAGAGGAAACACCATATATTTT,CASGDRGNTIYF
TRBV4-3,-,TRBD2,TRBJ2-2,TGCGCCAGCAGCCACGGATGGACACTTTCTAGCGGAGAGGAGTCGAACACCGGGGAGCTGTTTTTT,CASSHGWTLSSGEESNTGELFF
TRBV6-5,-,-,TRBJ1-1,TGTGCCAGCAGTTTAGCGCGGGGCTACACTGAAGCTTTCTTT,CASSLARGYTEAFF
TRBV29-1,-,-,TRBJ2-7,TGCAGCGTTGCCGATGCGGTCGGCTACGAGCAGTACTTC,CSVADAVGYEQYF
TRBV6-5,-,TRBD1,TRBJ2-5,TGTGCCAGCAGACGGCAGGGGGACCTCCAAGAGACCCAGTACTTC,CASRRQGDLQETQYF
TRBV14,-,TRBD1,TRBJ2-5,TGTGCCAGCAGCCGAGACAGGGCCCAAGAGACCCAGTACTTC,CASSRDRAQETQYF
TRBV30,few,-,TRBJ2-5,TGTGCCTGGGGTTCGACAGGCGGGGGAGAGACCCAGTACTTC,CAWGSTGGGETQYF
TRBV7-2,-,-,TRBJ2-7,TGTGCCAGCAGCAAAAGGATTCTAGACTACGAGCAGTACTTC,CASSKRILDYEQYF
TRBV19,-,-,TRBJ2-7,TGTGCCAGTAGTATCGCTACCGCCTCCTACGAGCAGTACTTC,CASSIATASYEQYF
TRBV7-9,-,TRBD1,TRBJ2-7,TGTGCCAGCAGCTTAGGACAGGGGCCGCTATACGAGCAGTACTTC,CASSLGQGPLYEQYF
TRBV28,-,-,TRBJ2-1,TGTGCCAGCAGTTTAAACTACGAGCGTTTTTTCTACAATGAGCAGTTCTTC,CASSLNYERFFYNEQFF
TRBV19,-,TRBD2,TRBJ2-7,TGTGCCACGAGCGGGAGAGCCTACGAGCAGTACTTC,CATSGRAYEQYF
TRBV7-6,few,-,TRBJ1-4,TGTGCCAGCAGCGCCGCCGGAGGAGCCGAAAAACTGTTTTTT,CASSAAGGAEKLFF
TRBV4-3,-,TRBD1,TRBJ1-4,TGCGCCAGCAGCCGCTCCGGGACAGTTGAAAAACTGTTTTTT,CASSRSGTVEKLFF
TRBV2,-,TRBD1,TRBJ1-5,TGTGCCAGCAGTGGGGGGACAGGGGGGGGACAGCCCCAGCATTTT,CASSGGTGGGQPQHF
TRBV18,-,TRBD2,TRBJ2-5,TGTGCCAGCTCACCCTACTCGGGGCTAGCGGAGCTGTACCAAGAGACCCAGTACTTC,CASSPYSGLAELYQETQYF
TRBV5-1,-,TRBD2,TRBJ2-7,TGCGCCAGCAGCTTGAGCGGGGCCCCCTACGAGCAGTACTTC,CASSLSGAPYEQYF
TRBV5-8,-,TRBD1,TRBJ1-2,TGTGCCAGCAGCTGGGCCCCCGGGACAGGGGAGAAGTATGGCTACACCTTC,CASSWAPGTGEKYGYTF
TRBV18,few,-,TRBJ1-4,TGTGCCAGCTCACACTCCCAGGCCTATGCAACTAATGAAAAACTGTTTTTT,CASSHSQAYATNEKLFF
TRBV28,-,TRBD1,TRBJ2-5,TGTGCCAGCAGTTTTTTCGGGCGACAGGGCCGTTGGGAAGAGACCCAGTACTTC,CASSFFGRQGRWEETQYF
TRBV2,-,-,TRBJ1-4,TGTGCCAGCCGAAAGCTAATTAATGAAAAACTGTTTTTT,CASRKLINEKLFF
TRBV29-1,medium-sized,TRBD1,TRBJ2-1,TGCAGCGTTGAAAGGGACAGCTCCTACAATGAGCAGTTCTTC,CSVERDSSYNEQFF
TRBV28,-,-,TRBJ2-1,TGTGCCAGCAGTTTCCCTTGGACCCGAAGGGGGAATGAGCAGTTCTTC,CASSFPWTRRGNEQFF
TRBV27,few,TRBD1,TRBJ2-7,TGTGCCAGCAGACCATCTCACGGGACAGGGTTTGGCGAGCAGTACTTC,CASRPSHGTGFGEQYF
TRBV6-5,-,-,TRBJ1-2,TGTGCCAGCAGTTACTCTTCTGAAGCTGGCTACACCTTC,CASSYSSEAGYTF
TRBV18,-,TRBD1,TRBJ2-7,TGTGCCAGCTTGGCAGGGGGCGAGCAGTACTTC,CASLAGGEQYF
TRBV7-9,-,TRBD1,TRBJ2-1,TGTGCCAGCAGCTTTCCCGGGACAGGGGACAATGAGCAGTTCTTC,CASSFPGTGDNEQFF
TRBV5-4,-,-,TRBJ2-7,TGTGCCAGCAGCGTGGACATCTACGAGCAGTACTTC,CASSVDIYEQYF
TRBV27,-,-,TRBJ2-1,TGTGCCAGCAGTACTAGAAACTCCTACAATGAGCAGTTCTTC,CASSTRNSYNEQFF
TRBV6-4,-,TRBD1,TRBJ2-4,TGTGCCAGCAGCCCGGGACAGGGAAACATTCAGTACTTC,CASSPGQGNIQYF
TRBV20-1,-,-,TRBJ1-2,TGCAGTGCTAGAGATAGGATGGGGGGGAACTTC,CSARDRMGGNF
TRBV7-9,once,-,TRBJ2-7,TGTGCCAGCTCAAGGGGTACCTACGAGCAGTACTTC,CASSRGTYEQYF
TRBV4-1,-,-,TRBJ1-5,TGCGCCAGCAGCCAAGTCGGCAGGTCCTATAGCAATCAGCCCCAGCATTTT,CASSQVGRSYSNQPQHF